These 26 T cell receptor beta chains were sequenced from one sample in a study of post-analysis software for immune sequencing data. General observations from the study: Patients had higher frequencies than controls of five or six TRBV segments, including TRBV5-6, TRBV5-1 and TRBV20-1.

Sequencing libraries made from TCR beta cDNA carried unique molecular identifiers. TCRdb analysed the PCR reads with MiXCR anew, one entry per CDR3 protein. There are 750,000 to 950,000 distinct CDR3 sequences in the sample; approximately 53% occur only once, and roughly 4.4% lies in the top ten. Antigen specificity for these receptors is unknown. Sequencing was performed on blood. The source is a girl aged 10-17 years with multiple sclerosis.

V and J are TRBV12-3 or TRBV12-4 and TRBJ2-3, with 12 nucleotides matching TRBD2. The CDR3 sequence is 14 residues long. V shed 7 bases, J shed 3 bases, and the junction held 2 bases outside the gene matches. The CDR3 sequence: CASKLAGGTDTQYF. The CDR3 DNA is TGTGCCAGCAAACTAGCGGGAGGAACAGATACGCAGTATTTT.

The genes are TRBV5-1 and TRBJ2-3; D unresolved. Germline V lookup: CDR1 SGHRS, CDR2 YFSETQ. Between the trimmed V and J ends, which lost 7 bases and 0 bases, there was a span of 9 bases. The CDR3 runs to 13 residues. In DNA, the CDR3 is TGCGCCAGCCGCCCGACTAGCACAGATACGCAGTATTTT. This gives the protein CASRPTSTDTQYF. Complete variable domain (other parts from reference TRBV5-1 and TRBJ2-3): KAGVTQTPRYLIKTRGQQVTLSCSPISGHRSVSWYQQTPGQGLQFLFEYFSETQRNKGNFPGRFSGRQFSNSRSEMNVSTLELGDSALYLCASRPTSTDTQYFGPGTRLTVL.

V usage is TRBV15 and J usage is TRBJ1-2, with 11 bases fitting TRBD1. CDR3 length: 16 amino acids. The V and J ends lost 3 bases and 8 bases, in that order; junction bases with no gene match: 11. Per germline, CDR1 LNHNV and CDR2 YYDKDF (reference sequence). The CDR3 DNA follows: TGTGCCACCAGCAGGGACTCCGGGACAGGGGGTTGGGGCTACACCTTC. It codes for CATSRDSGTGGWGYTF.

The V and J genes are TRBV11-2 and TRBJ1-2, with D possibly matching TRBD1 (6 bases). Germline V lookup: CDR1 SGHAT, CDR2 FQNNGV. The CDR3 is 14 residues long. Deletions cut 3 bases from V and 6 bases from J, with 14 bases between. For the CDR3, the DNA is TGTGCCAGCAGCTTCGCCGGGGCAGGGGATGGCTACACCTTC. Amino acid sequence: CASSFAGAGDGYTF.

CDR3 region: CASSYGTSLYNEQFF. CDR3 coding DNA: TGTGCCAGCAGCTATGGGACTAGCCTTTACAATGAGCAGTTCTTC. J is TRBJ2-1 and V is TRBV28; TRBD2 matches at 9 bases. Germline V lookup: CDR1 MDHEN, CDR2 SYDVKM. This CDR3 spans 15 amino acids. The ends lost 6 bases at V and 4 bases at J; junction bases unmatched: 7.

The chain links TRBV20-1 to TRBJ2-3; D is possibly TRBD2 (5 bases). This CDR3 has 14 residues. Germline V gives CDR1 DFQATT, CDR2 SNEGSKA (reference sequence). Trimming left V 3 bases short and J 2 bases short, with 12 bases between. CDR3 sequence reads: CSASGGGSTDTQYF. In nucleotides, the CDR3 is TGCAGTGCTAGTGGCGGCGGGTCCACAGATACGCAGTATTTT.

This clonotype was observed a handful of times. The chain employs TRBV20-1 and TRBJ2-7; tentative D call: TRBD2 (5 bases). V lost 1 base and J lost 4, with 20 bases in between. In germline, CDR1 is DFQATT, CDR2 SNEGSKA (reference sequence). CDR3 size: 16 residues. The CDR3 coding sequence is TGCAGTGCTAGAGCCGCCCCGGGGAGCCTTAAATACGAGCAGTACTTC. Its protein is CSARAAPGSLKYEQYF.

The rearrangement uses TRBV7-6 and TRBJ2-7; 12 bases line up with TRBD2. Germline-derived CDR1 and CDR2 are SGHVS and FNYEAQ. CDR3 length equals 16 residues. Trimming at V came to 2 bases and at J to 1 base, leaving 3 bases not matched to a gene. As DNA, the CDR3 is TGTGCCAGCAGCTTAACGACTAGCGGGAGATCCTACGAGCAGTACTTC. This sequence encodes CASSLTTSGRSYEQYF.

The CDR3 DNA reads as TGCAGTGCGCACCGCCCGGTGCGCTTCAATGAGCAGTTCTTC. Encoded protein: CSAHRPVRFNEQFF. The chain combines TRBV20-1 with TRBJ2-1; D not certain. V was trimmed by 6 bases and J by 6 bases, leaving 18 bases between them. The CDR3 runs 14 residues. Germline V gives CDR1 DFQATT, CDR2 SNEGSKA (reference sequence).

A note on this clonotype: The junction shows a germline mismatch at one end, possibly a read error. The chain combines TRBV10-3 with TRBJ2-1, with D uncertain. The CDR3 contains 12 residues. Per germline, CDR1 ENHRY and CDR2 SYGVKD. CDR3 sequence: CATSDYANEQFF. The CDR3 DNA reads TGTGCCACCAGTGATTACGCGAATGAGCAGTTCTTC.

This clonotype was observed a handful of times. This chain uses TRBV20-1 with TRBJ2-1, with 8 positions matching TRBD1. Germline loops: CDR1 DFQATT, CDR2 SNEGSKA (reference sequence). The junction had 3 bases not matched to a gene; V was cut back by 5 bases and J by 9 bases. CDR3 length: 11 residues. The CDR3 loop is CSAGQGLEQFF. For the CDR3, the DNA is TGCAGTGCTGGACAGGGACTTGAGCAGTTCTTC.

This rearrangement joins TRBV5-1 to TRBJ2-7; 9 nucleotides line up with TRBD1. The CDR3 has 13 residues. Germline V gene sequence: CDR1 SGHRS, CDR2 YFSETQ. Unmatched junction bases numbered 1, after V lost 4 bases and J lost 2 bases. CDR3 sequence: CASSDRGTYEQYF. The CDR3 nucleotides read TGCGCCAGCAGCGACAGGGGGACCTACGAGCAGTACTTC. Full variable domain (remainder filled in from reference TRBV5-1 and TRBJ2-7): KAGVTQTPRYLIKTRGQQVTLSCSPISGHRSVSWYQQTPGQGLQFLFEYFSETQRNKGNFPGRFSGRQFSNSRSEMNVSTLELGDSALYLCASSDRGTYEQYFGPGTRLTVT.

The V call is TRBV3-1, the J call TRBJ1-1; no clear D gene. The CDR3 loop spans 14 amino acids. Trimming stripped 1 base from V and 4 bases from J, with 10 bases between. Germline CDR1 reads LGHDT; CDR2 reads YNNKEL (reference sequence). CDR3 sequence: CASSQGGVRTEAFF. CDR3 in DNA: TGTGCCAGCAGCCAAGGCGGGGTCCGCACTGAAGCTTTCTTT.

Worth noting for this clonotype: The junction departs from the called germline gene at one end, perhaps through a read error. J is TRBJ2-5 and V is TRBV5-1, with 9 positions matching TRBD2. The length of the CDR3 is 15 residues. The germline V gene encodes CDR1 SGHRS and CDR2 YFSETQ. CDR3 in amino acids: CANSSGLAVKETQYF. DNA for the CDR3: TGCGCCAACAGCTCGGGACTAGCTGTGAAAGAGACCCAGTACTTC.

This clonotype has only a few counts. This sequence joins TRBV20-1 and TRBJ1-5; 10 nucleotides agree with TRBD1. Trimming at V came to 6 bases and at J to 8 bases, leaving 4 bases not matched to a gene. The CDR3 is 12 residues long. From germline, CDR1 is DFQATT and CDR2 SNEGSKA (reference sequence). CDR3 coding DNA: TGCAGTGCCGCGGGACAGGGGAAGCCCCAGCATTTT. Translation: CSAAGQGKPQHF.

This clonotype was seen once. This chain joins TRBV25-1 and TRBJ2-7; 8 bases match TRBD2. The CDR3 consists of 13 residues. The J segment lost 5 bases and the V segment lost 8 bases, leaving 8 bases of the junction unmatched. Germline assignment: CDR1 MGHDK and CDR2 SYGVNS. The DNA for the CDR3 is TGTGCCAGCTCCTGGACTAGCTTCCACGAGCAGTACTTC. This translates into CASSWTSFHEQYF.

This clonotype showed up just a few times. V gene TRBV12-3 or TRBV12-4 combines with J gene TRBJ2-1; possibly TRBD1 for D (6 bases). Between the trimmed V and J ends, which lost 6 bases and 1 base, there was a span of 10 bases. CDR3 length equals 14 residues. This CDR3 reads CASSVRGSYNEQFF. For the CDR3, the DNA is TGTGCCAGCAGCGTAAGGGGGTCCTACAATGAGCAGTTCTTC.

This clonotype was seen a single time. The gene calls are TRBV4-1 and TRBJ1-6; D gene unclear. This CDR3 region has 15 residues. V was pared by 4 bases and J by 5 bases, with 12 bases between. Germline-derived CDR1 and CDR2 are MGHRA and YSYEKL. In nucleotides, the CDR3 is TGCGCCAGCAGCCCACCGGGCGGGGATAATTCACCCCTCCACTTT. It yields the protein CASSPPGGDNSPLHF.

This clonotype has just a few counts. Here the CDR3 DNA reads TGCAGCGTTCCGGGACAGGGGGGGCCGGGAACCAAAAACATTCAGTACTTC. It codes for CSVPGQGGPGTKNIQYF. The chain is built from TRBV29-1 and TRBJ2-4; 11 bases map to TRBD1. The CDR3 extends over 17 amino acids. In germline, CDR1 is SQVTM, CDR2 ANQGSEA. The V segment lost 5 bases and the J segment 2 bases; nucleotides outside the gene matches: 11.

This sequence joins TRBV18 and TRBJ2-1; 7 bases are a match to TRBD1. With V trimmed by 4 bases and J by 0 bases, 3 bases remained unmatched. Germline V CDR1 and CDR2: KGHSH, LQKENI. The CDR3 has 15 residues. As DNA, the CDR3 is TGTGCCAGCTCACGCCGGGACAGCTCCTACAATGAGCAGTTCTTC. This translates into CASSRRDSSYNEQFF.

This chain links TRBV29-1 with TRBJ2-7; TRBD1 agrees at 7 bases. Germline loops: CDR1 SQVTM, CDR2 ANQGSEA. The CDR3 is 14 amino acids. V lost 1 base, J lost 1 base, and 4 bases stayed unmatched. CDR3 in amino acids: CSVEGAQGSYEQYF. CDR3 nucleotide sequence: TGCAGCGTTGAAGGGGCACAGGGGTCCTACGAGCAGTACTTC.

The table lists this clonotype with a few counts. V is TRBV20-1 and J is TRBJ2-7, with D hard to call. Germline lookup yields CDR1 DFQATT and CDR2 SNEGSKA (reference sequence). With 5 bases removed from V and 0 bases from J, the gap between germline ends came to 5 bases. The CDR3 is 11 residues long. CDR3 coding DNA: TGCAGTGCTCAAAGCTCCTACGAGCAGTACTTC. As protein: CSAQSSYEQYF.

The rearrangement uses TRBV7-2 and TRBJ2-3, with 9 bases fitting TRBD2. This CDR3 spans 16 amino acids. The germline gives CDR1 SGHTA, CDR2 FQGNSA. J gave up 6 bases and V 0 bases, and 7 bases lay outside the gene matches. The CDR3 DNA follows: TGTGCCAGCAGCTTAGCGAGCGGGAGGCGAGGGGATACGCAGTATTTT. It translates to CASSLASGRRGDTQYF.

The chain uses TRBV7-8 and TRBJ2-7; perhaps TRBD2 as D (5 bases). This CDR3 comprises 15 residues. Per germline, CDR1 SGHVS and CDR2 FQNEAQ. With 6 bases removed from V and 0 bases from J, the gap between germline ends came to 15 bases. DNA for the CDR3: TGTGCCAGCAGTCTCCCGCGGGTTAGCTCCTACGAGCAGTACTTC. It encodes CASSLPRVSSYEQYF.

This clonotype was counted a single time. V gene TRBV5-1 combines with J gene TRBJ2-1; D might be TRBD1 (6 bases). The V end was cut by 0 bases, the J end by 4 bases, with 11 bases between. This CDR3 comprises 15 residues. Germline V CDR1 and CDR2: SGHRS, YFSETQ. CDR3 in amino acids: CASSLVIGQYNEQFF. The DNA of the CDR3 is TGCGCCAGCAGCTTGGTTATCGGACAGTACAATGAGCAGTTCTTC. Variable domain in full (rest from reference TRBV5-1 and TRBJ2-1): KAGVTQTPRYLIKTRGQQVTLSCSPISGHRSVSWYQQTPGQGLQFLFEYFSETQRNKGNFPGRFSGRQFSNSRSEMNVSTLELGDSALYLCASSLVIGQYNEQFFGPGTRLTVL.

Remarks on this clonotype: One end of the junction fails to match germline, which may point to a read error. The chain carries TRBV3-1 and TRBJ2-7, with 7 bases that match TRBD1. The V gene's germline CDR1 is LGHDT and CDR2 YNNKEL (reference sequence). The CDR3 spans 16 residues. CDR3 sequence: CASSQVAGGSSCEQYF. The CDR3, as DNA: TGTGCCAGCAGCCAAGTCGCAGGGGGTTCCTCCTGCGAGCAGTACTTC.